These 18 T cell receptor beta chains share one sample of origin, sequenced in a study of human T cells and chemical hapten exposure. Documented time point: patch test 3, about 24 weeks after DPC sensitization. Indicated treatment: therapeutic diphenylcyclopropenone sensitization with weekly scalp DPC. In TCRdb, the RACE reads were re-called with MiXCR into one record per CDR3 protein. The repertoire has roughly 100,000 distinct CDR3 sequences, about 34% of them found once; the top ten carry around 2.8%. The material sequenced was whole blood, taken in connection with sensitization to the hapten diphenylcyclopropenone (DPC). All receptors come from a man between 40 and 49 years old with alopecia areata. Some clones in this sample may be carry-over from other donors' samples.

The chain carries TRBV30 and TRBJ1-6; the match to TRBD1 covers 9 bases. Germline V gene lookup returns CDR1 GTSNPN and CDR2 SVGIG (reference sequence). V shed 2 bases, J shed 5 bases, and the junction held 7 bases outside the gene matches. The CDR3 loop spans 16 amino acids. The CDR3 nucleotides read TGTGCCTGGAGTATTGGACAGGGGAACCATAATTCACCCCTCCACTTT. Its protein product is CAWSIGQGNHNSPLHF.

V gene TRBV30 combines with J gene TRBJ1-1; 8 bases map to TRBD1. V gave up 2 bases and J gave up 0 bases; unmatched junction bases: 11. This CDR3 is 17 amino acids long. CDR1 and CDR2 from the germline V gene are GTSNPN and SVGIG (reference sequence). CDR3 sequence reads: CAWSSLDRERMNTEAFF. The DNA of the CDR3 is TGTGCCTGGAGTTCATTGGACAGGGAACGTATGAACACTGAAGCTTTCTTT.

V usage is TRBV6-5 and J usage is TRBJ1-1; D possibly corresponds to TRBD1 (5 bases). CDR1 and CDR2 (germline): MNHEY, SVGAGI. V gave up 0 bases and J gave up 7 bases, with 12 bases separating them. The CDR3 runs 14 residues. This chain's CDR3 is CASSYSRRGSEAFF. The CDR3 DNA reads as TGTGCCAGCAGTTACTCGCGGAGGGGCAGTGAAGCTTTCTTT.

This clonotype has only a few counts. The rearrangement links TRBV12-3 or TRBV12-4 to TRBJ2-2; D assignment may be TRBD1 or TRBD2 (5 bases each). The CDR3 is made up of 14 amino acids. Trimming shortened V by 6 bases and J by 7 bases, and 15 bases separated the two germline ends. CDR3 sequence: CASSRSHGGGELFF. CDR3 nucleotide sequence: TGTGCCAGCAGCCGCAGTCATGGGGGCGGGGAGCTGTTTTTT.

The chain joins TRBV6-6 to TRBJ2-7; D might be TRBD2 (5 bases). The CDR3 has 13 residues. CDR1 MNHNY and CDR2 SVGAGI come from the germline V gene (reference sequence). V gave up 8 bases and J gave up 3 bases, with 14 bases separating them. The CDR3 DNA is TGTGCCAGCTTAGGGAGACAAGACTACGAGCAGTACTTC. It yields the protein CASLGRQDYEQYF.

The chain recombines TRBV9 with TRBJ2-3; 7 bases map to TRBD2. Trimming cost V 4 bases and J 4 bases; bases outside gene matches: 9. CDR1 is SGDLS, CDR2 YYNGEE, per germline. The CDR3 runs 15 residues. CDR3 DNA sequence: TGTGCCAGCAGCCCCCTCGCGGGAGTAGCAGATACGCAGTATTTT. This sequence encodes CASSPLAGVADTQYF. The full variable domain, its missing parts supplied by reference TRBV9 and TRBJ2-3, is DSGVTQTPKHLITATGQRVTLRCSPRSGDLSVYWYQQSLDQGLQFLIQYYNGEERAKGNILERFSAQQFPDLHSELNLSSLELGDSALYFCASSPLAGVADTQYFGPGTRLTVL.

The table lists this clonotype with a few counts. The CDR3 nucleotides read TGTGCCAGCAGAGGACTAGCGGGAGTTGGTTACGAGCAGTACTTC. It yields the protein CASRGLAGVGYEQYF. The chain links TRBV6-1 to TRBJ2-7; 13 nucleotides line up with TRBD2. Germline CDR1 is MNHNS and CDR2 is SASEGT. Trimming took 6 bases from V and 4 from J; bases not matched to a gene: 6. The CDR3 totals 15 residues.

This chain connects TRBV10-3 to TRBJ2-2; 10 nucleotides line up with TRBD2. The germline V gene has CDR1 ENHRY and CDR2 SYGVKD. V trimming: 0 bases; J trimming: 4 bases; junction bases outside the gene matches: 5. This CDR3 is 17 amino acids long. The CDR3 protein is CAISESSGRALTGELFF. DNA of the CDR3: TGTGCCATCAGTGAGTCCAGCGGGAGGGCCCTCACCGGGGAGCTGTTTTTT.

In this sample, this clonotype turned up a few times. This chain uses TRBV13 with TRBJ2-1; D gene unclear. The CDR3 contains 13 residues. V was clipped by 7 bases and J by 1 base, with 8 bases between them. CDR1 is PRHDT, CDR2 FYEKMQ, per germline (reference sequence). In DNA form, the CDR3 reads TGTGCCAGCACCCGAGAGTCCTACAATGAGCAGTTCTTC. It is translated as CASTRESYNEQFF. Looking up the rest from reference TRBV13 and TRBJ2-1 gives the full variable domain: AAGVIQSPRHLIKEKRETATLKCYPIPRHDTVYWYQQGPGQDPQFLISFYEKMQSDKGSIPDRFSAQQFSDYHSELNMSSLELGDSALYFCASTRESYNEQFFGPGTRLTVL.

The chain has TRBV28 and TRBJ1-5; TRBD1 matches at 8 bases. Germline assignment: CDR1 MDHEN and CDR2 SYDVKM. This CDR3 comprises 12 residues. With 10 bases clipped from V and 7 bases from J, the junction kept 6 bases outside the gene matches. DNA for the CDR3: TGTGCCATGGGGACAGGCGGCCAGCCCCAGCATTTT. It is translated as CAMGTGGQPQHF.

The table lists this clonotype with a few counts. V gene TRBV3-1 combines with J gene TRBJ2-2; tentative D call: TRBD1 (6 bases). This CDR3 region has 16 residues. Germline V gene lookup returns CDR1 LGHDT and CDR2 YNNKEL (reference sequence). V lost 3 bases and J 6 bases, leaving 17 bases between the germline ends. CDR3 bases: TGTGCCAGCAGCCAGGATCGGACTTCAGGGGCCGGGGAGCTGTTTTTT. Translation gives CASSQDRTSGAGELFF.

The J gene is TRBJ2-3, the V gene TRBV7-2; 9 bases match TRBD1. CDR1 SGHTA and CDR2 FQGNSA come from the germline V gene. This CDR3 spans 15 amino acids. V dropped 1 base and J dropped 8; count of bases not matched to a gene: 7. CDR3 in DNA: TGTGCCAGCAGCTTAGTTTGGACAGGGGAGGGTACGCAGTATTTT. Amino acids: CASSLVWTGEGTQYF.

The J gene is TRBJ2-7, the V gene TRBV7-2; TRBD1 matches at 7 bases. Germline trimming cut 3 bases from V and 2 bases from J; bases unmatched to any gene: 1. Per the germline V gene, CDR1 is SGHTA and CDR2 is FQGNSA. The CDR3 contains 13 residues. CDR3 protein: CASSFDRAYEQYF. The CDR3 coding sequence is TGTGCCAGCAGCTTTGACAGGGCCTACGAGCAGTACTTC.

This chain joins TRBV6-6 and TRBJ1-5; TRBD1 is a possible D gene (5 bases). V dropped 4 bases and J dropped 0 bases, with 13 bases sitting between them. The CDR3 spans 16 residues. The germline CDR1 and CDR2 sequences are MNHNY and SVGAGI (reference sequence). The CDR3 reads CASSSLEGYSNQPQHF. The CDR3 DNA sequence: TGTGCCAGCAGTTCACTGGAGGGGTATAGCAATCAGCCCCAGCATTTT.

The chain recombines TRBV20-1 with TRBJ2-7, with 7 bases identical to TRBD2. The junction had 2 bases not matched to a gene; V was cut back by 3 bases and J by 0 bases. Per germline, CDR1 DFQATT and CDR2 SNEGSKA (reference sequence). The CDR3 is 13 residues long. The CDR3 protein is CSASGTNSYEQYF. CDR3 in DNA: TGCAGTGCTAGCGGGACTAACTCCTACGAGCAGTACTTC.

The chain employs TRBV28 and TRBJ2-7, with a weak D call TRBD1 (7 bases). The CDR3 length is 15 residues. The germline V and J ends were trimmed by 1 base and 3 bases, with 13 bases remaining between them. Germline V CDR1 and CDR2: MDHEN, SYDVKM. CDR3 bases: TGTGCCAGCAGTTTATCCTCGCAGGGGGGCTACGAGCAGTACTTC. Amino acid sequence: CASSLSSQGGYEQYF. Supplemented by reference TRBV28 and TRBJ2-7, the full variable domain reads DVKVTQSSRYLVKRTGEKVFLECVQDMDHENMFWYRQDPGLGLRLIYFSYDVKMKEKGDIPEGYSVSREKKERFSLILESASTNQTSMYLCASSLSSQGGYEQYFGPGTRLTVT.

The chain joins TRBV5-1 to TRBJ2-4, with 7 bases fitting TRBD1. The CDR3 spans 16 residues. V was clipped by 4 bases and J by 4 bases; unmatched bases: 11. Germline CDR1 reads SGHRS; CDR2 reads YFSETQ. The CDR3 is CASSADRPEVKNIQYF. The CDR3 region has the DNA TGCGCCAGCAGCGCGGACAGGCCCGAAGTTAAAAACATTCAGTACTTC.

This sequence joins TRBV7-9 and TRBJ2-2; 10 positions agree with TRBD2. Germline values: CDR1 SEHNR, CDR2 FQNEAQ (reference sequence). V shed 5 bases and J 5 bases; nucleotides not matched to a gene: 5. This CDR3 has 15 amino acids. CDR3 DNA sequence: TGTGCCAGCAGCACCGGGACTAGCGATACCGGGGAGCTGTTTTTT. It yields the protein CASSTGTSDTGELFF.